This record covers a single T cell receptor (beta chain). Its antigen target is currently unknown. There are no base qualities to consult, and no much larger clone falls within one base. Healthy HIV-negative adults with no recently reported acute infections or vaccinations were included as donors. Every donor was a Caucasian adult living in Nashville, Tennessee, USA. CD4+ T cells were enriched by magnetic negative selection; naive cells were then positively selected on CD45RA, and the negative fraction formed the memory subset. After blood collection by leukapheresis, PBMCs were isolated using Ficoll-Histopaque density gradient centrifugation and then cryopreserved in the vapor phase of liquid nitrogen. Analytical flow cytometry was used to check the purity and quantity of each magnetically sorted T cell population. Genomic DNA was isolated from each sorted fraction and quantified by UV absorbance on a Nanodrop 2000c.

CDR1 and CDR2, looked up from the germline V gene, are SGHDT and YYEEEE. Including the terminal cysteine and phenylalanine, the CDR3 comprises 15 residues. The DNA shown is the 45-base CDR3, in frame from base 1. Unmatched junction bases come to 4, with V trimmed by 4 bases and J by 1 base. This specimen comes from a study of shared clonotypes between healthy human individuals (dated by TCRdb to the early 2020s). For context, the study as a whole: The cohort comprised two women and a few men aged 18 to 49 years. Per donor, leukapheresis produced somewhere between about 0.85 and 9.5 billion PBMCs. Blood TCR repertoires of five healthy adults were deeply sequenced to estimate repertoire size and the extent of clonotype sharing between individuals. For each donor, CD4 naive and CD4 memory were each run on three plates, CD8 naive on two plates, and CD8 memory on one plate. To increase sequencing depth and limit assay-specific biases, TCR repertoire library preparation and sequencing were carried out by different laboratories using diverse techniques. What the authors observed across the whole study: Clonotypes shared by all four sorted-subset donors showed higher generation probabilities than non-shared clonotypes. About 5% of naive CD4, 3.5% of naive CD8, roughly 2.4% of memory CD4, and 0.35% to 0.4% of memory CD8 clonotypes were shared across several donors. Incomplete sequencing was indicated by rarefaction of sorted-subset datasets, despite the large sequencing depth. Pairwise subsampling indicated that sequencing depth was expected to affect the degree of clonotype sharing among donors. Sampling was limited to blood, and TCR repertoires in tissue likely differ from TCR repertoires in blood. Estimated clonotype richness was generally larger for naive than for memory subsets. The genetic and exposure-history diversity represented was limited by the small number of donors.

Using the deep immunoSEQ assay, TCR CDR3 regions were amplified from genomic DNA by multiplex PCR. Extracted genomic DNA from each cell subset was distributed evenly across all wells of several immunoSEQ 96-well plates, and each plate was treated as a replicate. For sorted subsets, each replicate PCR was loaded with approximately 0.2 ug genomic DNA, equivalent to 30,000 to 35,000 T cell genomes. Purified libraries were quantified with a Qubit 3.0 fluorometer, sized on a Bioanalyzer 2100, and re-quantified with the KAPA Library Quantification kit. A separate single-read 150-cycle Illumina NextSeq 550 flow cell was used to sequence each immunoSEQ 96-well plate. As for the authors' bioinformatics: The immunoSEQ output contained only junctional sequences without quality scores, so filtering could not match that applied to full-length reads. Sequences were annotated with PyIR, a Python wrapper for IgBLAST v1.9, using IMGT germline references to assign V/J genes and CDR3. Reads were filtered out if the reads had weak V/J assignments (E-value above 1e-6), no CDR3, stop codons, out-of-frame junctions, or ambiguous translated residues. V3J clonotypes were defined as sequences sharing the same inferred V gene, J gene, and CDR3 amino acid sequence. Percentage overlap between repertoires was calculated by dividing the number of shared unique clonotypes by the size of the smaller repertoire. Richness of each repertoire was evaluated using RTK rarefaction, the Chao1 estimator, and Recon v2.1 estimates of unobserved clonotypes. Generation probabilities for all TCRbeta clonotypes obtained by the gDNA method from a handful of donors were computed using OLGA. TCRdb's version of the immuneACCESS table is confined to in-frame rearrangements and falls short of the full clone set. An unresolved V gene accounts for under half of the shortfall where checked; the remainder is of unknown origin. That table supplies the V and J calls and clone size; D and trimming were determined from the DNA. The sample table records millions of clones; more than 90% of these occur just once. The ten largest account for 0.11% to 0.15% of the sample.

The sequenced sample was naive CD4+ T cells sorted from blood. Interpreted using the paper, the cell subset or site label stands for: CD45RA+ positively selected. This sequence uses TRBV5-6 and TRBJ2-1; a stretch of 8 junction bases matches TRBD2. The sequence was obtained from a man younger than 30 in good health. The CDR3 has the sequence CASSREGPSYNEQFF. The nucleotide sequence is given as TGTGCCAGCAGCCGGGAGGGACCTTCCTACAATGAGCAGTTCTTC.